The clone carrying this T cell receptor (beta chain) was picked up many times. Its target is not known. The TCR beta CDR3 regions underwent amplification using RNA transcripts as the source. With the HTBI primer set, the TCR CDR3 went through a first round of RT-PCR. TCRdb re-called the multiplex PCR reads through MiXCR, storing one row per CDR3 protein. The data show more than 450,000 distinct CDR3 sequences, with about 15% seen just once and about 15% held by the top ten. This entry is derived from a study of T cells in Graves' hyperthyroidism and ophthalmopathy. General study findings and limits: Ophthalmopathy was identified by the model a median approximately 6.4 months ahead of onset. Also found in blood were most expanded thyroid clonotypes above 0.001.

Over 18 months, lack of ophthalmopathy progression marked Graves' hyperthyroidism as stable. Patients between 18 and 65 years old had hyperthyroidism, newly diagnosed and lasting under 2 months. The clonotype originates from a woman aged 40 to 50 with Graves' hyperthyroidism. Sequencing was done on a sample of blood.

CDR3 nucleotide sequence: TGTGCCAGCAGTTATCGGGGGACGGGGGTAGATACGCAGTATTTT. This sequence encodes CASSYRGTGVDTQYF. V gene TRBV6-5 combines with J gene TRBJ2-3; a possible D gene is TRBD2 (6 bases). The ends were cut back, 3 bases at V and 5 bases at J, with 15 bases in the middle. Germline V gene lookup returns CDR1 MNHEY and CDR2 SVGAGI. The CDR3 totals 15 residues.